These 14 T cell receptor beta chains came from one sample sequenced in a study of cytomegalovirus exposure and HLA in healthy donors. The PCR employed 60 Vbeta primers together with 13 Jbeta primers. Sequencing was performed with immunoSEQ multiplex PCR; in TCRdb, only in-frame clones are kept and a portion is missing. The sample carries under 250,000 clones, roughly 80% recorded once. Sequencing input: PBMCs. These receptors came from a male donor in good health and CMV-seronegative.

Regarding this clone: Within the sample, other DNA sequences also encode this same CDR3. The chain uses TRBV19 and TRBJ1-1; possibly TRBD1 for D (6 bases). The germline CDR1 and CDR2 sequences are LNHDA and SQIVND (reference sequence). V lost 3 bases to trimming and J lost 1 base, with 6 bases between them. This CDR3 contains 13 residues. In nucleotides, the CDR3 is TGTGCCAGTAGTATGACAGGGAACACTGAAGCTTTCTTT. Its protein is CASSMTGNTEAFF.

This clone appeared a few times. This chain connects TRBV4-1 to TRBJ2-7; a possible D gene is TRBD1 (6 bases). Trimming cost V 1 base and J 7 bases, with 17 bases left between them. CDR3 length equals 15 residues. CDR1 and CDR2 from the germline V gene are MGHRA and YSYEKL. CDR3 residues: CASSQGPTGSGEQYF. The CDR3 bases are TGCGCCAGCAGCCAAGGACCCACAGGGTCAGGGGAGCAGTACTTC.

This clone was recorded a few times. The rearrangement uses TRBV27 and TRBJ1-1; D is perhaps TRBD1 (6 bases). Trimming took off 0 bases at V and 0 bases at J, with 8 bases between the two ends. From germline, CDR1 is MNHEY and CDR2 SMNVEV (reference sequence). The CDR3 consists of 15 residues. CDR3 residues: CASSLSSGVNTEAFF. Here the CDR3 DNA reads TGTGCCAGCAGTTTATCCTCAGGGGTGAACACTGAAGCTTTCTTT.

This chain connects TRBV5-1 to TRBJ1-6; TRBD1 matches at 8 bases. With 1 base clipped from V and 10 bases from J, the junction kept 7 bases outside the gene matches. The germline V gene has CDR1 SGHRS and CDR2 YFSETQ. The CDR3 runs 15 residues. Written as DNA, the CDR3 is TGCGCCAGCAGCTTGACGACAGGGGACAACTCACCCCTCCACTTT. Its protein is CASSLTTGDNSPLHF.

V gene TRBV28 combines with J gene TRBJ2-3, with D perhaps TRBD2 (6 bases). The CDR3 sequence is 16 residues long. Per germline, CDR1 MDHEN and CDR2 SYDVKM. Trimming removed 10 bases from V and 4 bases from J, with 24 bases in between. The CDR3 is CATLTSSWVRADTQYF. CDR3 nucleotides: TGTGCCACCCTCACTAGCAGCTGGGTCCGAGCAGATACGCAGTATTTT.

This clone was seen once. The chain employs TRBV7-3 and TRBJ1-1; D not certain. CDR3 length: 13 amino acids. V dropped 2 bases and J dropped 1 base, with 5 bases sitting between them. CDR1 is SGHTA and CDR2 is FQGTGA in the germline V gene. CDR3 nucleotides: TGTGCCAGCAGCTTATACAGGAACACTGAAGCTTTCTTT. Translating it yields CASSLYRNTEAFF.

This clone was counted a few times. The chain combines TRBV19 with TRBJ1-1; the D gene is possibly TRBD1 (6 bases). V shed 5 bases and J shed 2 bases, with 12 bases lying between them. The germline gives CDR1 LNHDA, CDR2 SQIVND (reference sequence). The CDR3 covers 14 residues. The CDR3 nucleotides read TGTGCCAGTAGTTGGGGGCGACTTAACACTGAAGCTTTCTTT. This translates into CASSWGRLNTEAFF.

The chain uses TRBV14 and TRBJ2-5; 8 bases line up with TRBD1. Germline V gene sequence: CDR1 SGHDN, CDR2 FVKESK. V trimming: 5 bases; J trimming: 0 bases; junction bases outside the gene matches: 5. The CDR3 runs 15 residues. CDR3 region: CASSWTGTYQETQYF. CDR3 nucleotides: TGTGCCAGCAGCTGGACAGGGACGTACCAAGAGACCCAGTACTTC.

The chain couples TRBV6-5 to TRBJ1-4; D remains unclear. This CDR3 has 15 residues. Germline lookup yields CDR1 MNHEY and CDR2 SVGAGI. Deletions cut 2 bases from V and 5 bases from J, with 12 bases between. The CDR3 DNA reads TGTGCCAGCAGTTACAACGAGGGCCTAAATGAAAAACTGTTTTTT. It is translated as CASSYNEGLNEKLFF.

The chain couples TRBV7-8 to TRBJ2-2; 9 nucleotides align to TRBD2. V gave up 3 bases and J gave up 3 bases; unmatched junction bases: 5. The CDR3 is made up of 16 amino acids. The germline V gene has CDR1 SGHVS and CDR2 FQNEAQ. CDR3 DNA: TGTGCCAGCAGCTTTGTTAGCGGGAGATACACCGGGGAGCTGTTTTTT. As protein: CASSFVSGRYTGELFF. The whole variable domain, filled in from reference TRBV7-8 and TRBJ2-2, reads GAGVSQSPRYKVAKRGQDVALRCDPISGHVSLFWYQQALGQGPEFLTYFQNEAQLDKSGLPSDRFFAERPEGSVSTLKIQRTQQEDSAVYLCASSFVSGRYTGELFFGEGSRLTVL.

The chain joins TRBV7-9 to TRBJ1-5; a possible D gene is TRBD1 (6 bases). Germline CDR1 reads SEHNR; CDR2 reads FQNEAQ (reference sequence). This CDR3 comprises 14 residues. V was clipped by 5 bases and J by 4 bases, with 12 bases between them. In nucleotides, the CDR3 is TGTGCCAGCAGCGAGGGGGAAATAAATCAGCCCCAGCATTTT. It yields the protein CASSEGEINQPQHF.

With regard to this clone: The sample holds other DNA sequences that translate to the same CDR3. The chain carries TRBV19 and TRBJ1-5, with D tentatively TRBD1 (6 bases). This CDR3 comprises 15 residues. CDR1 is LNHDA and CDR2 is SQIVND in the germline V gene (reference sequence). Trimming removed 8 bases from V and 4 bases from J, with 18 bases in between. CDR3 protein: CASSRQGQGNQPQHF. CDR3 sequence (DNA): TGTGCCAGTTCGCGCCAGGGGCAGGGGAATCAGCCCCAGCATTTT.

This CDR3 is CASQALPPHGPYEQYF. For the CDR3, the DNA is TGTGCCAGCCAGGCTCTTCCGCCCCACGGCCCGTACGAGCAGTACTTC. The chain recombines TRBV7-9 with TRBJ2-7; D ambiguous. Germline V gene lookup returns CDR1 SEHNR and CDR2 FQNEAQ (reference sequence). V was shortened by 8 bases and J by 4 bases, with 24 bases between the two germline ends. The CDR3 is 16 residues long.

In DNA, the CDR3 is TGCAGCGTGGCGGATAATGAAGCTTTCTTT. This encodes CSVADNEAFF. The chain combines TRBV29-1 with TRBJ1-1, with D unresolved. This CDR3 has 10 amino acids. Germline values: CDR1 SQVTM, CDR2 ANQGSEA. V was clipped by 6 bases and J by 7 bases, with 9 bases between them.